This T cell receptor beta chain was identified in a study of blood T cell repertoires in COVID-19. Germline CDR1 is MDHEN and CDR2 is SYDVKM. The length of the CDR3 is 14 residues. V was pared by 3 bases and J by 6 bases, with 15 bases between. Profiled with immunoSEQ multiplex PCR; TCRdb holds only in-frame clones, not every one. The data contain over 150,000 clones, around 90% of them singletons. The receptor's source is a man aged 40-50 years with active or convalescent COVID-19. The chain is built from TRBV28 and TRBJ2-7; maybe TRBD1 (5 bases). The sequencing input was peripheral blood. The CDR3 DNA reads TGTGCCAGCAGTTTGCGACAGAGGTCTGGCGAGCAGTACTTC. Translating gives CASSLRQRSGEQYF.